The source of this TCR beta chain is a study of cytomegalovirus exposure and HLA in healthy donors. This CDR3 contains 14 residues. V lost 4 bases and J lost 7; bases outside the gene matches: 6. Looked up from germline, CDR1 is SGHRS and CDR2 is YFSETQ. PCR amplification relied on 60 Vbeta primers (plus 13 Jbeta primers). Using immunoSEQ multiplex PCR, the repertoire was profiled, and TCRdb retains in-frame clones only, with some absent. This sample has fewer than 120,000 clones; less than 85% occur once, and the top ten carry around 15%. This clone occurred a few times. Sequenced material: PBMCs. The chain recombines TRBV5-1 with TRBJ2-7, with 12 bases lining up with TRBD1. The source of this sequence is a man under 40 in good health and CMV-seropositive. CDR3 in DNA: TGCGCCAGCAGCCCGGGACAGGGGGCGAGGGAGCAGTACTTC. Amino acids: CASSPGQGAREQYF.